These 22 T cell receptor beta chains were sequenced from one sample in a study of blood T cell repertoires in COVID-19. Sequenced by immunoSEQ multiplex PCR; TCRdb stores in-frame clones only, minus some. The table shows some 120,000 clones, with about 79% occurring only once. Sequencing was performed on peripheral blood. These receptors were taken from a man aged 35 to 55 with active or convalescent COVID-19.

J is TRBJ2-3 and V is TRBV30, with TRBD2 matching 10 bases. From germline, CDR1 is GTSNPN and CDR2 SVGIG (reference sequence). The CDR3 consists of 17 residues. Trimming cost V 2 bases and J 3 bases; bases outside gene matches: 11. Here the CDR3 reads CAWSSLAGTSETDTQYF. The CDR3 coding sequence is TGTGCCTGGAGTTCACTAGCGGGGACCTCTGAAACAGATACGCAGTATTTT.

The CDR3 DNA reads TGTGCCAGTAGTATAGGGAGACAGACATTCGAAAAACTGTTTTTT. Translating gives CASSIGRQTFEKLFF. V usage is TRBV19 and J usage is TRBJ1-4, with a possible D match to TRBD1 (5 bases). This CDR3 is 15 amino acids long. Per the germline V gene, CDR1 is LNHDA and CDR2 is SQIVND (reference sequence). V gave up 1 base and J gave up 8 bases, with 14 bases separating them.

The rearrangement joins TRBV4-3 to TRBJ1-1; D might be TRBD1 (5 bases). From germline, CDR1 is LGHNA and CDR2 YSLEER. Trimming removed 1 base at V and 11 bases at J, with 11 bases between. This CDR3 is 12 amino acids long. This CDR3 is CASSQARGKAFF. The CDR3, as DNA: TGCGCCAGCAGCCAAGCAAGGGGAAAGGCTTTCTTT.

A remark on this clone: The junction and the germline gene differ at one end; a read error may be behind it. V gene TRBV5-1 combines with J gene TRBJ2-3; TRBD1 might be the D (6 bases). Germline CDR1 is SGHRS and CDR2 is YFSETQ. The CDR3 extends over 12 amino acids. CDR3 coding DNA: TGCGCCAGCAGCTTGGAAGACACAGGGCGGCATTTT. Translated, it gives CASSLEDTGRHF.

The genes are TRBV4-3 and TRBJ1-4; tentative D call: TRBD1 (5 bases). The V gene's germline CDR1 is LGHNA and CDR2 YSLEER. This CDR3 has 15 amino acids. V was clipped by 4 bases and J by 8 bases, with 17 bases between them. Here the CDR3 reads CASSRWTDKEEKLFF. CDR3 coding DNA: TGCGCCAGCAGCCGGTGGACGGACAAGGAGGAAAAACTGTTTTTT.

The chain couples TRBV11-2 to TRBJ2-3; 10 bases agree with TRBD2. Unmatched junction bases numbered 14, after V lost 5 bases and J lost 0 bases. The germline gives CDR1 SGHAT, CDR2 FQNNGV. The CDR3 spans 19 residues. In DNA, the CDR3 is TGTGCCAGCAGCGGCCGGACTAGCGGATCGGCGACTAGCACAGATACGCAGTATTTT. Translation: CASSGRTSGSATSTDTQYF.

The V gene is TRBV10-2, the J gene TRBJ2-3; D is uncertain. The V and J ends lost 8 bases and 2 bases respectively, with 8 bases between them. The CDR3 loop spans 12 amino acids. Germline V CDR1 and CDR2: WSHSY, SAAADI. CDR3 protein: CASATTTDTQYF. DNA of the CDR3: TGCGCCAGCGCGACAACCACAGATACGCAGTATTTT.

The rearrangement uses TRBV28 and TRBJ1-2; D gene ambiguous. This CDR3 is 14 amino acids long. Germline V gene data show CDR1 as MDHEN and CDR2 as SYDVKM. The V end was cut by 6 bases, the J end by 8 bases, with 19 bases between. The CDR3 nucleotides read TGTGCCAGCAGCCCCGCCCTGCGCTCTATCGGCTACACCTTC. Residues: CASSPALRSIGYTF.

This sequence joins TRBV9 and TRBJ2-3; 11 positions agree with TRBD2. The germline V gene encodes CDR1 SGDLS and CDR2 YYNGEE. The CDR3 is made up of 16 amino acids. V lost 2 bases, J lost 1 base, and 3 bases stayed unmatched. For the CDR3, the DNA is TGTGCCAGCAGCGTCCCACTAGCGGGAGGCACAGATACGCAGTATTTT. It is translated as CASSVPLAGGTDTQYF.

The genes are TRBV27 and TRBJ2-1; 12 bases fit TRBD2. Losses at the gene ends were 2 bases for V and 9 bases for J; bases not matched to a gene: 5. Germline V gene data show CDR1 as MNHEY and CDR2 as SMNVEV (reference sequence). The CDR3 runs 15 residues. The CDR3 sequence: CASSLTSGGRGEQFF. CDR3 nucleotides: TGTGCCAGCAGTTTAACTAGCGGGGGGCGGGGTGAGCAGTTCTTC.

CDR3 nucleotides: TGTGCCAGCTCTCGGGACTCTTGGAACACTGAAGCTTTCTTT. Protein sequence: CASSRDSWNTEAFF. The V and J genes are TRBV18 and TRBJ1-1; weak D call: TRBD1 (5 bases). The CDR3 is 14 residues long. Trimming pared 6 bases from V and 1 base from J, leaving 12 bases between. CDR1 and CDR2 (germline): KGHSH, LQKENI.

The rearrangement links TRBV5-1 to TRBJ1-2; 8 bases map to TRBD1. In germline, CDR1 is SGHRS, CDR2 YFSETQ. This CDR3 is built from 15 residues. V lost 4 bases and J lost 4; bases outside the gene matches: 9. CDR3 DNA sequence: TGCGCCAGCAGCCCGACAGGGGACGGACTCTATGGCTACACCTTC. It encodes CASSPTGDGLYGYTF.

In this sample, this clone turned up a few times. The V and J genes are TRBV5-1 and TRBJ2-7; 15 nucleotides line up with TRBD2. Germline CDR1 SGHRS, CDR2 YFSETQ. After removal of 7 bases from V and 5 bases from J, the junction contained 13 bases not matched to a gene. The CDR3 contains 17 residues. CDR3: CASHDGLAGGVSNEQYF. The CDR3 bases are TGCGCCAGCCATGACGGACTAGCGGGAGGGGTGAGCAACGAGCAGTACTTC.

The rearrangement joins TRBV16 to TRBJ2-5; D is unresolved. V was shortened by 4 bases and J by 7 bases, with 10 bases between the two germline ends. The germline V gene has CDR1 KGHSY and CDR2 FQNENV. The CDR3 consists of 12 residues. The CDR3 DNA reads as TGTGCCAGCAGCCCTCCGTCGGGGACCCAGTACTTC. It is translated as CASSPPSGTQYF.

The chain recombines TRBV29-1 with TRBJ1-5, with 9 bases lining up with TRBD1. Germline CDR1 reads SQVTM; CDR2 reads ANQGSEA. The J segment lost 6 bases and the V segment lost 6 bases, leaving 9 bases of the junction unmatched. The CDR3 extends over 14 amino acids. This chain's CDR3 is CSVITGGQGQPQHF. The CDR3 nucleotides are TGCAGCGTCATCACAGGGGGCCAAGGTCAGCCCCAGCATTTT.

The V gene is TRBV9, the J gene TRBJ1-6; no reliable D call. The germline CDR1 and CDR2 sequences are SGDLS and YYNGEE. Trimming shortened V by 4 bases and J by 14 bases, and 22 bases separated the two germline ends. The CDR3 contains 15 residues. The CDR3 reads CASSPAGLAASALHF. The CDR3, as DNA: TGTGCCAGCAGCCCCGCGGGGTTAGCCGCCTCGGCCCTCCACTTT.

The chain employs TRBV30 and TRBJ1-5; a weak D match, TRBD1 (5 bases). V dropped 3 bases and J dropped 2 bases, with 8 bases sitting between them. Germline V gene data show CDR1 as GTSNPN and CDR2 as SVGIG (reference sequence). This CDR3 has 13 residues. The CDR3 region is CAWRPGRNQPQHF. CDR3 coding DNA: TGTGCCTGGAGACCAGGGCGCAATCAGCCCCAGCATTTT. Based on the CDR3 plus reference TRBV30 and TRBJ1-5, the full variable domain is SQTIHQWPATLVQPVGSPLSLECTVEGTSNPNLYWYRQAAGRGLQLLFYSVGIGQISSEVPQNLSASRPQDRQFILSSKKLLLSDSGFYLCAWRPGRNQPQHFGDGTRLSIL.

This chain connects TRBV4-1 to TRBJ2-1; 9 bases are shared with TRBD1. This CDR3 has 17 residues. Trimming removed 0 bases from V and 4 bases from J; junction bases left unmatched: 7. Germline lookup yields CDR1 MGHRA and CDR2 YSYEKL. The CDR3, as DNA: TGCGCCAGCAGCCAAGACTTGGGGACAGGGCATTACAATGAGCAGTTCTTC. This codes for CASSQDLGTGHYNEQFF.

The gene calls are TRBV2 and TRBJ2-1; perhaps TRBD1 as D (7 bases). V lost 7 bases and J lost 9, with 22 bases in between. Germline-derived CDR1 and CDR2 are SNHLY and FYNNEI. The CDR3 spans 15 residues. The CDR3 reads CASTPRAGGLGEQFF. The CDR3 DNA follows: TGTGCCAGCACCCCAAGGGCAGGGGGGCTTGGTGAGCAGTTCTTC.

The chain employs TRBV7-9 and TRBJ1-1; D is undetermined. Trimming removed 5 bases at V and 1 base at J, with 11 bases between. This CDR3 region has 14 residues. The germline V gene has CDR1 SEHNR and CDR2 FQNEAQ (reference sequence). In DNA, the CDR3 is TGTGCCAGCAGCGTTATGGCCCCGAACACTGAAGCTTTCTTT. Translating gives CASSVMAPNTEAFF.

This clone occurred a few times. CDR3 DNA sequence: TGTGCCAGTAGCCTCTCCGATGCGTCCGGGGAGCTGTTTTTT. This encodes CASSLSDASGELFF. This chain joins TRBV19 and TRBJ2-2; D gene unclear. CDR1 is LNHDA, CDR2 SQIVND, per germline (reference sequence). The CDR3 extends over 14 amino acids. Trimming stripped 6 bases from V and 6 bases from J, with 14 bases between.

This clone showed up just a few times. The V and J genes are TRBV6-1 and TRBJ2-7; D is perhaps TRBD1 (5 bases). The CDR3 extends over 16 amino acids. The germline V gene encodes CDR1 MNHNS and CDR2 SASEGT. Deletions cut 1 base from V and 3 bases from J, with 16 bases between. The CDR3 loop reads CASSEVLGQGNYEQYF. The CDR3 DNA sequence: TGTGCCAGCAGTGAAGTATTGGGGCAGGGTAACTACGAGCAGTACTTC.